Sequencing of this T cell receptor (beta chain) was carried out in a study of CD8 T cells in Susac syndrome. It was with random hexamers that about 0.45 to 1 ug RNA was reverse transcribed. The immunoSEQ assay covered 54 Vbeta and 13 Jbeta segments for CDR3. TCRdb itself ran the immunoSEQ multiplex PCR reads through MiXCR, one entry per CDR3 protein. The table records 100,000 to 150,000 distinct CDR3 sequences, 90% to 95% of them present only once. CD8+ and CD4+ T cells from blood underwent TCR beta sequencing. Controls were drawn from healthy donors and were matched for age and sex. TEMRA cells were FACS-enriched, with CD8+ and CD4+ T cells isolated negatively. The CDR3 runs to 13 residues. Trimming pared 2 bases from V and 5 bases from J, leaving 9 bases between. Germline lookup yields CDR1 SGHAT and CDR2 FQNNGV.

The sequencing sample was made of CD4+ T cells from PBMCs. The receptor comes from a human donor in good health. The rearrangement links TRBV11-2 to TRBJ2-5; no firm D call. The CDR3 region has the DNA TGTGCCAGCAGCTTAATAGTGGGGGAGACCCAGTACTTC. Protein product: CASSLIVGETQYF.